Listed here are 17 T cell receptor beta chains from one sample, sequenced in a study of T cell repertoires in cytomegalovirus infection. TCRdb re-derived calls from the reads in MiXCR, one entry per CDR3 protein. The sample holds fewer than 550,000 distinct CDR3 sequences, roughly 30% seen once. The sequencing input was PBMCs. These receptors were taken from a human donor in good health (CMV status not recorded). Some clones in this sample may be carry-over from other donors' samples.

The table lists this clonotype with a few counts. V usage is TRBV28 and J usage is TRBJ1-5, with 8 bases identical to TRBD1. This CDR3 is built from 15 residues. In germline, CDR1 is MDHEN, CDR2 SYDVKM. V was pared by 4 bases and J by 6 bases, with 8 bases of the junction left unmatched. CDR3 nucleotide sequence: TGTGCCAGCAGTTACTTGACAGGGGAAGGTCAGCCCCAGCATTTT. Its protein product is CASSYLTGEGQPQHF.

V is TRBV10-2 and J is TRBJ1-6; D is possibly TRBD1 (5 bases). Between the trimmed V and J ends, which lost 2 bases and 7 bases, there was a span of 15 bases. The CDR3 loop spans 16 amino acids. Germline V CDR1 and CDR2: WSHSY, SAAADI. In nucleotides, the CDR3 is TGCGCCAGCAGTGAGGGGCCCAGGGAAGGGAATTCACCCCTCCACTTT. Translating it yields CASSEGPREGNSPLHF.

This clonotype was found a few times. The V gene is TRBV20-1, the J gene TRBJ2-3; 11 bases agree with TRBD2. There are 15 residues in the CDR3. V trimming: 2 bases; J trimming: 4 bases; junction bases outside the gene matches: 5. The germline CDR1 and CDR2 sequences are DFQATT and SNEGSKA (reference sequence). The CDR3 sequence is CSARTLAGVSDTQYF. Here the CDR3 DNA reads TGCAGTGCTAGAACACTAGCGGGGGTATCAGATACGCAGTATTTT.

J is TRBJ2-3 and V is TRBV27; D remains unclear. Trimming shortened V by 3 bases and J by 2 bases, and 12 bases separated the two germline ends. The CDR3 totals 15 residues. The germline V gene has CDR1 MNHEY and CDR2 SMNVEV (reference sequence). The CDR3 sequence: CASSFYTPSTDTQYF. The CDR3 DNA sequence: TGTGCCAGCAGTTTCTACACCCCGTCCACAGATACGCAGTATTTT.

This clonotype was recorded a few times. DNA for the CDR3: TGTGCCAGCAGCGCGTGGACAGGGGCCGAACAAGAGACCCAGTACTTC. This gives the protein CASSAWTGAEQETQYF. This chain connects TRBV7-9 to TRBJ2-5; 9 bases match TRBD1. V dropped 5 bases and J dropped 2; count of bases not matched to a gene: 9. The germline V gene encodes CDR1 SEHNR and CDR2 FQNEAQ (reference sequence). The CDR3 spans 16 residues.

This clonotype was observed many times. This CDR3 reads CASSTSVETQYF. CDR3 coding DNA: TGTGCCAGCAGCACTAGCGTAGAGACCCAGTACTTC. V is TRBV7-8 and J is TRBJ2-5; 7 bases align to TRBD2. Germline CDR1 reads SGHVS; CDR2 reads FQNEAQ. J gave up 4 bases and V 5 bases, and 1 base lay outside the gene matches. The CDR3 totals 12 residues.

As regards this clonotype: No conserved phenylalanine or tryptophan is present at the end of the CDR3, so a read error is the likely explanation. V and J are TRBV12-3 or TRBV12-4 and TRBJ1-2; maybe TRBD1 (5 bases). The CDR3 is 14 residues long. The ends were cut back, 8 bases at V and 0 bases at J, with 13 bases in the middle. The DNA for the CDR3 is TGTGCCAGCGTGGACACAGAAACTAACTATGGCTACACCTTA. Amino acids: CASVDTETNYGYTL.

This clonotype was seen a few times. This rearrangement joins TRBV4-2 to TRBJ1-2; D is uncertain. This CDR3 has 16 amino acids. CDR1 is LGHNA and CDR2 is YNFKEQ in the germline V gene. The germline V and J ends were trimmed by 1 base and 6 bases, with 18 bases remaining between them. CDR3 bases: TGTGCCAGCAGCCAAGTAGAAAGGCAGCCGACACATGGCTACACCTTC. This translates into CASSQVERQPTHGYTF.

The J gene is TRBJ1-2, the V gene TRBV5-1; 9 bases fit TRBD1. There are 14 residues in the CDR3. Trimming cost V 2 bases and J 6 bases; bases outside gene matches: 5. Germline V lookup: CDR1 SGHRS, CDR2 YFSETQ. CDR3 amino acids: CASSLDRGKNGYTF. Written as DNA, the CDR3 is TGCGCCAGCAGCTTAGACAGGGGGAAGAATGGCTACACCTTC. The full variable domain, with the rest looked up from reference TRBV5-1 and TRBJ1-2, is KAGVTQTPRYLIKTRGQQVTLSCSPISGHRSVSWYQQTPGQGLQFLFEYFSETQRNKGNFPGRFSGRQFSNSRSEMNVSTLELGDSALYLCASSLDRGKNGYTFGSGTRLTVV.

The sample holds a few counts of this clonotype. The chain links TRBV11-2 to TRBJ1-1, with D unclear. V lost 5 bases to trimming and J lost 2 bases, with 12 bases between them. The germline CDR1 and CDR2 sequences are SGHAT and FQNNGV. The CDR3 contains 14 residues. The CDR3 loop reads CASSPREVNTEAFF. The CDR3 DNA sequence: TGTGCCAGCAGCCCCCGGGAAGTTAACACTGAAGCTTTCTTT.

This chain joins TRBV12-3 or TRBV12-4 and TRBJ1-5; 8 bases are shared with TRBD1. V dropped 4 bases and J dropped 7; count of bases not matched to a gene: 9. The CDR3 is made up of 15 amino acids. As DNA, the CDR3 is TGTGCCAGCAGTTCCTACAGGGGGTTGAAGCAGCCCCAGCATTTT. Residues: CASSSYRGLKQPQHF.

This chain links TRBV12-3 or TRBV12-4 with TRBJ2-1; the match to TRBD2 covers 13 bases. This CDR3 is built from 15 residues. J lost 9 bases, V lost 4 bases, and 6 bases had no gene match. The chain's CDR3 is CASSSTSGGAGEQFF. Written as DNA, the CDR3 is TGTGCCAGCAGTTCTACTAGCGGGGGGGCAGGTGAGCAGTTCTTC.

There are a few counts of this clonotype. V is TRBV20-1 and J is TRBJ2-3; the D gene is possibly TRBD1 (6 bases). V lost 5 bases and J 7 bases, leaving 16 bases between the germline ends. CDR1 and CDR2 from the germline V gene are DFQATT and SNEGSKA (reference sequence). The CDR3 consists of 13 residues. This chain's CDR3 is CSADGGRVYTQYF. Written as DNA, the CDR3 is TGCAGTGCTGATGGGGGCCGAGTTTATACGCAGTATTTT.

The chain couples TRBV20-1 to TRBJ2-7; TRBD2 aligns across 11 bases. CDR1 and CDR2 (germline): DFQATT, SNEGSKA (reference sequence). J lost 1 base, V lost 6 bases, and 5 bases had no gene match. The length of the CDR3 is 14 residues. CDR3 nucleotide sequence: TGCAGTGCAGTAGCGGGGGGGCGTTCCTACGAGCAGTACTTC. It is translated as CSAVAGGRSYEQYF.

V usage is TRBV2 and J usage is TRBJ1-1, with 7 bases matching TRBD1. CDR3 size: 13 residues. V lost 8 bases and J lost 0; bases outside the gene matches: 3. Looked up from germline, CDR1 is SNHLY and CDR2 is FYNNEI. This CDR3 reads CASQTGVNTEAFF. The CDR3 DNA reads as TGTGCCAGCCAAACAGGGGTGAACACTGAAGCTTTCTTT.

This chain joins TRBV28 and TRBJ2-7, with D perhaps matching TRBD2 (6 bases). Germline CDR1 MDHEN, CDR2 SYDVKM. The CDR3 has 19 amino acids. V was clipped by 3 bases and J by 0 bases, with 24 bases between them. CDR3 nucleotide sequence: TGTGCCAGCAGTTTCTGGGCCCCCCATCGGGGGAAGAGCTCCTACGAGCAGTACTTC. This encodes CASSFWAPHRGKSSYEQYF.

The CDR3 region has the DNA TGTGCCAGCAGCTGGGAAACGGGCACCGGGGAGCTGTTTTTT. Translation gives CASSWETGTGELFF. J is TRBJ2-2 and V is TRBV5-4; no firm D call. Germline CDR1 is SGHNT and CDR2 is YYREEE (reference sequence). The V end lost 3 bases, the J end lost 4 bases, and 10 bases lay between the germline ends. The CDR3 runs 14 residues.